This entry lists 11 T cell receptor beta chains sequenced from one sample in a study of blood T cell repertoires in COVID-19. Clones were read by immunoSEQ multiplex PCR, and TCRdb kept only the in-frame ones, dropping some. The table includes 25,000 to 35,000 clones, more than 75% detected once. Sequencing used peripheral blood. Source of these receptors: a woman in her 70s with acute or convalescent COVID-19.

CDR3 loop: CASSLEGEGEQFF. Here the CDR3 DNA reads TGCGCCAGCAGCTTGGAGGGGGAGGGTGAGCAGTTCTTC. The V and J genes are TRBV5-1 and TRBJ2-1; D may be TRBD2 (7 bases). This CDR3 region has 13 residues. Germline V gives CDR1 SGHRS, CDR2 YFSETQ. V gave up 0 bases and J gave up 9 bases, with 10 bases separating them.

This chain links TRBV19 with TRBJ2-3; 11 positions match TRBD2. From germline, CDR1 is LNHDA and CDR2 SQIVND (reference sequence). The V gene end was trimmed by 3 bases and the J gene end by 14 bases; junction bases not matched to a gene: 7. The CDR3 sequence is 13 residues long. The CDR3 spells CASSITSGGRWYF. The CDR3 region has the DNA TGTGCCAGTAGTATTACTAGCGGGGGACGATGGTATTTT.

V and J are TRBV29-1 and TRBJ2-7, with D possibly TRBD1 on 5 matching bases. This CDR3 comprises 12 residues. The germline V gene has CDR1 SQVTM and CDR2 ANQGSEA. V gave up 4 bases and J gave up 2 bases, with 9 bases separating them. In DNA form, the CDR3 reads TGCAGCGTTGTAGCAGGGACCTACGAGCAGTACTTC. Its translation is CSVVAGTYEQYF.

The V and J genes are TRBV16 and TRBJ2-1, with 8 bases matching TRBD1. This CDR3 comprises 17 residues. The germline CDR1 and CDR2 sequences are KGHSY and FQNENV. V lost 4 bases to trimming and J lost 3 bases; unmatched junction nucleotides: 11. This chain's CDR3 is CASSPLGIGQGYNEQFF. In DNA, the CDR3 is TGTGCCAGCAGCCCACTCGGGATCGGACAGGGCTACAATGAGCAGTTCTTC.

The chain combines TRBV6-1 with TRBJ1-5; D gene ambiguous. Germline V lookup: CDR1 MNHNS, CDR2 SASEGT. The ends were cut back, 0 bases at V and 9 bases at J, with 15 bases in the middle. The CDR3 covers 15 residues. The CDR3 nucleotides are TGTGCCAGCAGTGAAGCCCGGGAGTGGAGGTGGCCCCAGCATTTT. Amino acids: CASSEAREWRWPQHF.

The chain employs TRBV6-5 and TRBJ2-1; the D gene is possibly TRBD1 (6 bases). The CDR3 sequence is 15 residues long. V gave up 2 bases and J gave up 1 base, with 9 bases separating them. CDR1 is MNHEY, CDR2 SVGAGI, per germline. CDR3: CASSYERGSYNEQFF. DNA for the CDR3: TGTGCCAGCAGTTACGAGAGGGGGTCCTACAATGAGCAGTTCTTC.

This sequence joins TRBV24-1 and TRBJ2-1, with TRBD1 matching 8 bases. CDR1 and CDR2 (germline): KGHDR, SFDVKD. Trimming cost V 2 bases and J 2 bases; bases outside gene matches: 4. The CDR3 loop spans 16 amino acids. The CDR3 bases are TGTGCCACCAGTGATTCCAGGGGGCCGGCCTACAATGAGCAGTTCTTC. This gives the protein CATSDSRGPAYNEQFF.

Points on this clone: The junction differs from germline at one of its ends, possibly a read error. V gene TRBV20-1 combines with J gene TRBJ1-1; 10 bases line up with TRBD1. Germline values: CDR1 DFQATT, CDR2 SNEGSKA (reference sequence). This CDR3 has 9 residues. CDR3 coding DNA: TGCAGTGGGGACAGGGGCCACAAATTT. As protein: CSGDRGHKF.

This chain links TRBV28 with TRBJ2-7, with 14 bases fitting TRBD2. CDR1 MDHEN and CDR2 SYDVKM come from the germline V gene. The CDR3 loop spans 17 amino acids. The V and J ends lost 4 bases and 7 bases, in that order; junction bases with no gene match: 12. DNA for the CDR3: TGTGCCAGCAGTTGGACTAGCGGGAGGCCCTCCCACTGGGAGCAGTACTTC. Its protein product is CASSWTSGRPSHWEQYF.

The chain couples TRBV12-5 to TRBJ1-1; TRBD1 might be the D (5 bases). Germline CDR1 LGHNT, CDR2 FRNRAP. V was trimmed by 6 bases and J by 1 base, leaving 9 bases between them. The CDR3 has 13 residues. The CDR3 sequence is CASGTTENTEAFF. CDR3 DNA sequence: TGTGCTAGTGGGACGACAGAGAACACTGAAGCTTTCTTT. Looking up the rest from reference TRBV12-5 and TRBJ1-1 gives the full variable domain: DARVTQTPRHKVTEMGQEVTMRCQPILGHNTVFWYRQTMMQGLELLAYFRNRAPLDDSGMPKDRFSAEMPDATLATLKIQPSEPRDSAVYFCASGTTENTEAFFGQGTRLTVV.

The CDR3 DNA reads TGTGCCAGCAGGGAGACAGGGGGCTCCTACGAGCAGTACTTC. It translates to CASRETGGSYEQYF. The chain is built from TRBV6-1 and TRBJ2-7; 9 nucleotides agree with TRBD1. This CDR3 comprises 14 residues. The V gene's germline CDR1 is MNHNS and CDR2 SASEGT. The V gene end was trimmed by 6 bases and the J gene end by 0 bases; junction bases not matched to a gene: 3.